This TCR beta chain is from a study of human T cells and chemical hapten exposure. General observations from the study: Alopecia in all donors means immunity may differ from healthy individuals. Expanded TCR counts at PT1 were positively correlated with the patch test score.

This CDR3 is 15 amino acids long. V was cut by 4 bases and J by 5 bases, with 14 bases left in between. Noted time point: patch test 3, about 24 weeks after DPC sensitization. The treatment is: therapeutic diphenylcyclopropenone sensitization with weekly scalp DPC. Total RNA came from unfractionated whole blood. Attachment of unique molecular identifiers to individual cDNA molecules was performed in the library. TCRdb independently ran MiXCR on the RACE reads; one entry per CDR3 protein. The data hold about 52,000 distinct CDR3 sequences, with 9.9% observed a single time. In regard to this clonotype: Its matching antigen is unknown.

The source was whole blood, collected in connection with sensitization to the hapten diphenylcyclopropenone (DPC). The sequence came from a woman aged 40 to 50 with alopecia areata. Some clones in this sample may be carry-over from other donors' samples. The rearrangement links TRBV12-3 or TRBV12-4 to TRBJ2-2; D gene uncertain. As DNA, the CDR3 is TGTGCCAGCAGTTACCAAAATCTAGGTACCGGGGAGCTGTTTTTT. It translates to CASSYQNLGTGELFF.